One and the same sample provided the 29 T cell receptor beta chains below, sequenced in a study of human T cells and chemical hapten exposure. TCRdb recomputed calls from the RACE reads with MiXCR, one row per CDR3 protein. Seen here are about 73,000 distinct CDR3 sequences, 8.5% observed once, and the top ten hold around 3.6%. Specified time point: patch test 2, 6 weeks after DPC sensitization. Treatment reported: therapeutic diphenylcyclopropenone sensitization with weekly scalp DPC. Material: whole blood, obtained in connection with sensitization to the hapten diphenylcyclopropenone (DPC). The receptors come from a woman between 45 and 65 years old with alopecia areata. Some clones in this sample may be carry-over from other donors' samples.

This chain uses TRBV7-9 with TRBJ2-7; TRBD2 is a possible D gene (5 bases). Trimming stripped 1 base from V and 2 bases from J, with 12 bases between. Germline lookup yields CDR1 SEHNR and CDR2 FQNEAQ (reference sequence). The CDR3 covers 15 residues. The CDR3 region has the DNA TGTGCCAGCAGCTTAGTGGTCGGGGTGACCTACGAGCAGTACTTC. This sequence encodes CASSLVVGVTYEQYF.

This clonotype was detected only a few times. This sequence joins TRBV5-1 and TRBJ2-3; 9 bases are a match to TRBD2. The germline V gene encodes CDR1 SGHRS and CDR2 YFSETQ. Unmatched junction bases numbered 11, after V lost 4 bases and J lost 2 bases. The CDR3 runs to 17 residues. The CDR3 DNA follows: TGCGCCAGCAGCGCACCCAACCCTAGCGGGGTCACAGATACGCAGTATTTT. It codes for CASSAPNPSGVTDTQYF.

This clonotype was seen at least ten times. The gene calls are TRBV12-3 or TRBV12-4 and TRBJ1-6; no definite D call. This CDR3 is 12 amino acids long. Between the trimmed V and J ends, which lost 7 bases and 5 bases, there was a span of 6 bases. The CDR3 protein is CASTDHNSPLHF. CDR3 coding DNA: TGTGCCAGCACAGACCATAATTCACCCCTCCACTTT.

A few counts support this clonotype. The rearrangement joins TRBV12-3 or TRBV12-4 to TRBJ1-4; 9 bases match TRBD1. The V segment lost 4 bases and the J segment 0 bases; nucleotides outside the gene matches: 9. The length of the CDR3 is 18 residues. CDR3 region: CASSSKGQGFATNEKLFF. The CDR3 DNA reads TGTGCCAGCAGTTCGAAGGGACAGGGATTTGCAACTAATGAAAAACTGTTTTTT.

A few counts support this clonotype. The V and J genes are TRBV9 and TRBJ2-1, with a possible D match to TRBD2 (5 bases). CDR3 length: 16 residues. Germline V lookup: CDR1 SGDLS, CDR2 YYNGEE. Trimming stripped 0 bases from V and 0 bases from J, with 10 bases between. CDR3 in DNA: TGTGCCAGCAGCGTAGACAGCGGAAGCTCCTACAATGAGCAGTTCTTC. It yields the protein CASSVDSGSSYNEQFF.

This clonotype was picked up a small number of times. This chain joins TRBV19 and TRBJ1-2; D call uncertain. This CDR3 has 14 amino acids. Germline CDR1 reads LNHDA; CDR2 reads SQIVND (reference sequence). The CDR3 reads CACNPGASNYGYTF. The CDR3 DNA follows: TGTGCTTGCAACCCGGGAGCGTCGAACTATGGCTACACCTTC.

This clonotype has only a few counts. The chain combines TRBV19 with TRBJ1-2; D is perhaps TRBD1 (5 bases). CDR3 size: 15 residues. CDR1 LNHDA and CDR2 SQIVND come from the germline V gene (reference sequence). V dropped 9 bases and J dropped 7 bases, with 24 bases sitting between them. The CDR3 sequence is CASHLRRDVGGGYTF. DNA of the CDR3: TGTGCCAGCCACCTCCGCCGGGACGTCGGTGGTGGCTACACCTTC.

The V call is TRBV7-3, the J call TRBJ1-1; D not certain. V gave up 2 bases and J gave up 0 bases, with 4 bases separating them. The CDR3 length is 13 residues. Germline V gene data show CDR1 as SGHTA and CDR2 as FQGTGA. CDR3 coding DNA: TGTGCCAGCAGCTTAGAATTGAACACTGAAGCTTTCTTT. Amino acid sequence: CASSLELNTEAFF.

This clonotype was detected only a few times. This rearrangement joins TRBV6-1 to TRBJ1-5; TRBD1 aligns across 9 bases. Germline V lookup: CDR1 MNHNS, CDR2 SASEGT. Trimming took 2 bases from V and 0 from J; bases not matched to a gene: 11. The CDR3 is 19 amino acids. The CDR3 loop reads CASSETGTGSPYSNQPQHF. The CDR3 region has the DNA TGTGCCAGCAGTGAAACGGGGACAGGGTCCCCCTATAGCAATCAGCCCCAGCATTTT.

For this clonotype: Sequence at one end of the junction differs from germline and may be a read error. This chain connects TRBV29-1 to TRBJ1-2, with D maybe TRBD1 (5 bases). Germline V gives CDR1 SQVTM, CDR2 ANQGSEA. The CDR3 length is 11 residues. The CDR3 DNA reads as TGCGGCGTTGGGTTCAGGGAGGGCTACACCTTC. The encoded protein is CGVGFREGYTF.

This clonotype was detected only a few times. V is TRBV12-3 or TRBV12-4 and J is TRBJ2-5, with TRBD1 matching over 9 bases. This CDR3 has 15 amino acids. V shed 3 bases and J 4 bases; nucleotides not matched to a gene: 6. The CDR3 loop reads CASSFGTGSAETQYF. CDR3 nucleotide sequence: TGTGCCAGCAGTTTCGGGACAGGGAGTGCAGAGACCCAGTACTTC.

This clonotype occurred a few times. The rearrangement links TRBV6-2 or TRBV6-3 to TRBJ2-7, with 12 bases lining up with TRBD2. The trim removed 4 bases at V and 2 bases at J, leaving 6 bases unmatched. Germline CDR1 reads MNHEY; CDR2 reads SVGEGT. The CDR3 runs 16 residues. The CDR3 sequence is CASSSLRLAGAYEQYF. The CDR3 DNA reads as TGTGCCAGCAGTTCCTTACGACTAGCGGGAGCCTACGAGCAGTACTTC.

The rearrangement uses TRBV4-1 and TRBJ1-2; weak D call: TRBD1 (5 bases). Germline V gene data show CDR1 as MGHRA and CDR2 as YSYEKL. Between the trimmed V and J ends, which lost 0 bases and 2 bases, there was a span of 7 bases. The CDR3 has 14 amino acids. CDR3 DNA: TGCGCCAGCAGCCAAGACAGGGACAACTATGGCTACACCTTC. Translated, it gives CASSQDRDNYGYTF.

Only a few counts were recorded for this clonotype. CDR3: CASNPGFGGAETQYF. In DNA, the CDR3 is TGTGCCAGCAACCCAGGGTTCGGGGGGGCGGAGACCCAGTACTTC. The J gene is TRBJ2-5, the V gene TRBV12-3 or TRBV12-4, with 8 bases identical to TRBD2. CDR3 size: 15 residues. V was pared by 7 bases and J by 5 bases, with 12 bases of the junction left unmatched.

The sample holds many counts of this clonotype. This chain joins TRBV16 and TRBJ1-1, with D hard to call. V lost 8 bases, J lost 0 bases, and 13 bases lay in between. CDR1 KGHSY and CDR2 FQNENV come from the germline V gene. CDR3 size: 14 residues. The CDR3 sequence: CASSLWMMNTEAFF. Here the CDR3 DNA reads TGTGCCAGCTCGCTGTGGATGATGAACACTGAAGCTTTCTTT.

This clonotype was picked up many times. This chain connects TRBV24-1 to TRBJ2-1; tentative D call: TRBD2 (5 bases). The V end was cut by 8 bases, the J end by 7 bases, with 14 bases between. The germline CDR1 and CDR2 sequences are KGHDR and SFDVKD. There are 13 residues in the CDR3. The CDR3, as DNA: TGTGCCACCACCGGGCTAGCATTGAATGAGCAGTTCTTC. This gives the protein CATTGLALNEQFF.

The chain employs TRBV9 and TRBJ2-3, with a possible D match to TRBD2 (5 bases). The CDR3 has 14 amino acids. The V gene's germline CDR1 is SGDLS and CDR2 YYNGEE. The ends were cut back, 5 bases at V and 1 base at J, with 11 bases in the middle. The chain's CDR3 is CASRLGDGTDTQYF. The CDR3 DNA follows: TGTGCCAGCAGACTAGGAGACGGCACAGATACGCAGTATTTT. The whole variable domain, filled in from reference TRBV9 and TRBJ2-3, reads DSGVTQTPKHLITATGQRVTLRCSPRSGDLSVYWYQQSLDQGLQFLIQYYNGEERAKGNILERFSAQQFPDLHSELNLSSLELGDSALYFCASRLGDGTDTQYFGPGTRLTVL.

The chain uses TRBV10-3 and TRBJ1-2, with D possibly matching TRBD1 (6 bases). CDR3 size: 13 residues. Per the germline V gene, CDR1 is ENHRY and CDR2 is SYGVKD. Trimming removed 7 bases at V and 6 bases at J, with 15 bases between. CDR3 sequence (DNA): TGTGCCATCACTAAGGACAGATCAAATGGCTACACCTTC. Translation: CAITKDRSNGYTF.

Judged by abundance, this clonotype is medium-sized. V and J are TRBV7-2 and TRBJ1-1; 8 positions agree with TRBD1. Germline lookup yields CDR1 SGHTA and CDR2 FQGNSA. This CDR3 contains 14 residues. V shed 5 bases and J 5 bases; nucleotides not matched to a gene: 7. CDR3 region: CASSLQGARTEAFF. Here the CDR3 DNA reads TGTGCCAGCAGCCTTCAGGGGGCAAGAACTGAAGCTTTCTTT.

The chain combines TRBV20-1 with TRBJ2-1; the D gene is possibly TRBD2 (5 bases). The CDR3 length is 11 residues. Trimming left V 2 bases short and J 7 bases short, with 6 bases between. Germline CDR1 is DFQATT and CDR2 is SNEGSKA (reference sequence). CDR3 in amino acids: CSARRGNEQFF. DNA for the CDR3: TGCAGTGCTAGACGCGGGAATGAGCAGTTCTTC.

This clonotype was counted ten times or more. This chain joins TRBV9 and TRBJ2-3; D is undetermined. The CDR3 contains 14 residues. The V gene's germline CDR1 is SGDLS and CDR2 YYNGEE. Trimming shortened V by 6 bases and J by 6 bases, and 17 bases separated the two germline ends. The CDR3 protein is CASTPGGSRDTQYF. As DNA, the CDR3 is TGTGCCAGCACCCCCGGCGGCAGTCGGGATACGCAGTATTTT.

This clonotype appeared many times. The chain couples TRBV5-1 to TRBJ1-4; weak D call: TRBD1 (5 bases). Germline V gene data show CDR1 as SGHRS and CDR2 as YFSETQ. This CDR3 has 16 residues. The V gene lost 0 bases and the J gene lost 0 bases, with 9 bases spanning the gap. CDR3 coding DNA: TGCGCCAGCAGCTTGGCCGGACAAGCAACTAATGAAAAACTGTTTTTT. Its protein product is CASSLAGQATNEKLFF.

This clonotype was seen many times. The CDR3 loop is CSVRRGPDTQYF. The CDR3 DNA reads as TGCAGCGTGCGCAGGGGCCCAGATACGCAGTATTTT. J is TRBJ2-3 and V is TRBV29-1, with a tentative D call TRBD1 (6 bases). CDR3 length: 12 amino acids. Looked up from germline, CDR1 is SQVTM and CDR2 is ANQGSEA. The germline V and J ends were trimmed by 6 bases and 4 bases, with 11 bases remaining between them.

The chain combines TRBV10-3 with TRBJ2-7; 7 bases agree with TRBD2. CDR3 length equals 13 residues. Losses at the gene ends were 5 bases for V and 3 bases for J; bases not matched to a gene: 4. Germline assignment: CDR1 ENHRY and CDR2 SYGVKD. The CDR3 DNA reads as TGTGCCATCAGTCCCGGGGAGGGCTACGAGCAGTACTTC. Its protein is CAISPGEGYEQYF.

This clonotype was found a few times. The chain carries TRBV11-2 and TRBJ2-6; D possibly corresponds to TRBD2 (5 bases). The CDR3 is 17 residues long. In germline, CDR1 is SGHAT, CDR2 FQNNGV. The V and J ends lost 3 bases and 0 bases respectively, with 12 bases between them. CDR3 DNA sequence: TGTGCCAGCAGCTTGGGAGTTTCCAGCTCTGGGGCCAACGTCCTGACTTTC. Protein sequence: CASSLGVSSSGANVLTF. The complete variable domain, with remaining parts taken from reference TRBV11-2 and TRBJ2-6, reads EAGVAQSPRYKIIEKRQSVAFWCNPISGHATLYWYQQILGQGPKLLIQFQNNGVVDDSQLPKDRFSAERLKGVDSTLKIQPAKLEDSAVYLCASSLGVSSSGANVLTFGAGSRLTVL.

This clonotype occurred a few times. The rearrangement uses TRBV18 and TRBJ1-5, with 7 bases that match TRBD1. The CDR3 covers 13 residues. Germline assignment: CDR1 KGHSH and CDR2 LQKENI. V lost 4 bases and J lost 6; bases outside the gene matches: 3. This chain's CDR3 is CASSQRQGQPQHF. CDR3 DNA sequence: TGTGCCAGCTCACAACGACAGGGTCAGCCCCAGCATTTT.

In this sample, this clonotype turned up many times. This chain joins TRBV2 and TRBJ2-2, with D unresolved. The V gene lost 2 bases and the J gene lost 5 bases, with 12 bases spanning the gap. The CDR3 sequence is 15 residues long. Germline V lookup: CDR1 SNHLY, CDR2 FYNNEI. The CDR3 nucleotides read TGTGCCAGCAGTGAAATGCGGAGTGGTACCGGGGAGCTGTTTTTT. This translates into CASSEMRSGTGELFF.

This clonotype came up a few times. J is TRBJ1-1 and V is TRBV7-2; a weak D match, TRBD1 (6 bases). The germline gives CDR1 SGHTA, CDR2 FQGNSA. V was pared by 4 bases and J by 5 bases, with 17 bases between. The CDR3 consists of 15 residues. The CDR3 DNA is TGTGCCAGCAGCTCCTGGACCCGAGGGGGTACTGAAGCTTTCTTT. Its protein product is CASSSWTRGGTEAFF.

This clonotype was seen ten or more times. The CDR3 coding sequence is TGTGCCAGCAGCCTCCGGACCTTAGGGGGAGAGACCCAGTACTTC. Residues: CASSLRTLGGETQYF. J is TRBJ2-5 and V is TRBV7-8; the D gene is possibly TRBD1 (6 bases). The V end lost 5 bases, the J end lost 4 bases, and 17 bases lay between the germline ends. The CDR3 totals 15 residues. Per the germline V gene, CDR1 is SGHVS and CDR2 is FQNEAQ. Looking up the rest from reference TRBV7-8 and TRBJ2-5 gives the full variable domain: GAGVSQSPRYKVAKRGQDVALRCDPISGHVSLFWYQQALGQGPEFLTYFQNEAQLDKSGLPSDRFFAERPEGSVSTLKIQRTQQEDSAVYLCASSLRTLGGETQYFGPGTRLLVL.